The clone carrying this T cell receptor (beta chain) appeared many times. Its antigen is not known. Over 160 million TCR-beta sequences from 15-18 subjects were obtained in each sequencing run. MiXCR was run by TCRdb on the 5' RACE reads, yielding one entry per CDR3 protein. The sample consists of roughly 65,000 distinct CDR3 sequences, approximately 5.1% of them appearing once. The CDR3 is made up of 14 amino acids. V was cut by 0 bases and J by 0 bases, with 8 bases left in between. CDR1 is DFQATT, CDR2 SNEGSKA, per germline (reference sequence). This entry is derived from a study of neurological immune-mediated disorders. Unsorted libraries were generated from 2 million PBMCs held at -80 degrees C. Whole-study results and caveats: When grouped phylogenetically, the repertoires of 18 of the 34 multiple sclerosis patients fell together in one related-CDR3 cluster, which is a possible signature.

The source of this sequence is a human donor with multiple sclerosis. The donor label of this sample is uncertain. The chain carries TRBV20-1 and TRBJ1-1; unclear D gene. Input material: PBMCs. The CDR3 nucleotides are TGCAGTGCTAGAGATCCAGTTATGAACACTGAAGCTTTCTTT. Translating gives CSARDPVMNTEAFF.